The 17 T cell receptor beta chains in this list originate from one sample, sequenced in a study of OX40 agonist ivuxolimab in advanced cancers. Sequenced by immunoSEQ multiplex PCR; TCRdb stores in-frame clones only, minus some. Of 35,000 to 50,000 clones listed, roughly nine tenths are singletons. The sequenced sample was CD4+ or CD8+ T cells sorted from blood, obtained in a trial of the OX40 agonist ivuxolimab. These receptors were taken from an adult with an advanced solid tumor such as melanoma, head and neck, liver or kidney cancer.

The chain employs TRBV7-9 and TRBJ1-2; D uncertain. CDR1 and CDR2 from the germline V gene are SEHNR and FQNEAQ (reference sequence). CDR3 length equals 13 residues. Trimming stripped 3 bases from V and 2 bases from J, with 7 bases between. This CDR3 is CASSLGENYGYTF. The CDR3 DNA reads TGTGCCAGCAGCTTGGGAGAAAACTATGGCTACACCTTC. The entire variable domain, with the rest obtained from reference TRBV7-9 and TRBJ1-2, is as follows: DTGVSQNPRHKITKRGQNVTFRCDPISEHNRLYWYRQTLGQGPEFLTYFQNEAQLEKSRLLSDRFSAERPKGSFSTLEIQRTEQGDSAMYLCASSLGENYGYTFGSGTRLTVV.

V usage is TRBV7-2 and J usage is TRBJ2-5, with 12 bases identical to TRBD2. The CDR3 has 16 residues. Per germline, CDR1 SGHTA and CDR2 FQGNSA. Losses at the gene ends were 2 bases for V and 5 bases for J; bases not matched to a gene: 6. CDR3 loop: CASSLTSGGYGETQYF. CDR3 DNA: TGTGCCAGCAGCTTAACTAGCGGGGGGTATGGGGAGACCCAGTACTTC.

The CDR3: CAISEQEGAGQPQHF. CDR3 sequence (DNA): TGTGCCATCAGTGAGCAGGAGGGGGCGGGCCAGCCCCAGCATTTT. The chain couples TRBV10-3 to TRBJ1-5; 7 bases match TRBD1. Germline-derived CDR1 and CDR2 are ENHRY and SYGVKD. The V gene end was trimmed by 2 bases and the J gene end by 7 bases; junction bases not matched to a gene: 8. This CDR3 is built from 15 residues.

V is TRBV4-2 and J is TRBJ2-1, with unresolved D. V lost 0 bases and J 3 bases, leaving 9 bases between the germline ends. This CDR3 has 15 residues. The germline V gene has CDR1 LGHNA and CDR2 YNFKEQ. The CDR3 bases are TGTGCCAGCAGCCAAGATCTGGTAGGCTACAATGAGCAGTTCTTC. It specifies CASSQDLVGYNEQFF.

Remarks on this clone: At one boundary the junction diverges from the germline segment, which might be a read error. The CDR3, as DNA: TGTGTCAGCAGCCGACAGGGGAAAGAGCAGCCCCAGCATTTT. Encoded protein: CVSSRQGKEQPQHF. The chain combines TRBV2 with TRBJ1-5; TRBD1 agrees at 8 bases. The CDR3 extends over 14 amino acids. CDR1 SNHLY and CDR2 FYNNEI come from the germline V gene.

The chain has TRBV6-5 and TRBJ2-1; possibly TRBD2 for D (6 bases). The V and J ends lost 6 bases and 9 bases respectively, with 15 bases between them. This CDR3 spans 13 amino acids. Germline CDR1 reads MNHEY; CDR2 reads SVGAGI. The CDR3 DNA follows: TGTGCCAGCAGCCAGACTAGTTTCACTGAGCAGTTCTTC. Amino acid sequence: CASSQTSFTEQFF.

The V and J genes are TRBV28 and TRBJ1-1; no clear D gene. Trimming took off 3 bases at V and 1 base at J, with 18 bases between the two ends. The CDR3 has 17 amino acids. CDR1 and CDR2 (germline): MDHEN, SYDVKM. The CDR3 region is CASSLPQGAGRNTEAFF. The DNA of the CDR3 is TGTGCCAGCAGTTTGCCCCAAGGAGCGGGGAGGAACACTGAAGCTTTCTTT.

The gene calls are TRBV6-6 and TRBJ1-5; 8 bases are shared with TRBD1. Germline CDR1 MNHNY, CDR2 SVGAGI (reference sequence). The CDR3 loop spans 15 amino acids. Trimming removed 5 bases from V and 2 bases from J; junction bases left unmatched: 5. This chain's CDR3 is CASSMDRAGNQPQHF. CDR3 in DNA: TGTGCCAGCAGTATGGACAGGGCTGGCAATCAGCCCCAGCATTTT.

The chain links TRBV25-1 to TRBJ1-2; tentative D call: TRBD1 (5 bases). The V gene lost 3 bases and the J gene lost 6 bases, with 20 bases spanning the gap. This CDR3 has 16 residues. In germline, CDR1 is MGHDK, CDR2 SYGVNS. The CDR3 region is CASSDAGTTGDDGYTF. The CDR3, as DNA: TGTGCCAGCAGTGACGCCGGGACGACGGGGGACGATGGCTACACCTTC.

The gene calls are TRBV7-2 and TRBJ2-5, with TRBD1 matching over 9 bases. The CDR3 has 15 residues. V dropped 1 base and J dropped 4; count of bases not matched to a gene: 4. Germline CDR1 and CDR2: SGHTA and FQGNSA. The CDR3 spells CASSLVQTGGETQYF. CDR3 coding DNA: TGTGCCAGCAGCTTAGTTCAGACAGGGGGAGAGACCCAGTACTTC.

The chain uses TRBV7-9 and TRBJ2-1, with D perhaps being TRBD1 or TRBD2 (5 bases each). Trimming pared 5 bases from V and 2 bases from J, leaving 13 bases between. Looked up from germline, CDR1 is SEHNR and CDR2 is FQNEAQ (reference sequence). The CDR3 consists of 15 residues. Here the CDR3 reads CASSLPGTAYNEQFF. In nucleotides, the CDR3 is TGTGCCAGCAGCCTACCCGGGACCGCCTACAATGAGCAGTTCTTC.

The chain has TRBV11-2 and TRBJ2-3, with TRBD2 matching over 7 bases. Trimming at V came to 4 bases and at J to 6 bases, leaving 7 bases not matched to a gene. There are 14 residues in the CDR3. Germline CDR1 reads SGHAT; CDR2 reads FQNNGV. CDR3 in DNA: TGTGCCAGCAGCTCCCGACTAGCAAGGGATACGCAGTATTTT. The encoded protein is CASSSRLARDTQYF.

This clone was recorded only once. This chain uses TRBV10-3 with TRBJ2-1, with 7 bases aligning to TRBD2. The CDR3 runs to 15 residues. Germline V gene sequence: CDR1 ENHRY, CDR2 SYGVKD. J gave up 6 bases and V 3 bases, and 8 bases lay outside the gene matches. CDR3 loop: CAISDVAGVANEQFF. The CDR3 DNA is TGTGCCATCAGTGATGTGGCGGGAGTCGCCAATGAGCAGTTCTTC.

The chain uses TRBV7-2 and TRBJ2-7; tentatively, D is TRBD1 (5 bases). The CDR3 loop spans 17 amino acids. The germline V gene has CDR1 SGHTA and CDR2 FQGNSA. V lost 5 bases, J lost 8 bases, and 28 bases lay in between. The CDR3 bases are TGTGCCAGCAGCGCGTCCGGGCGAGGACATACGATTCCTAAGCAGTACTTC. It encodes CASSASGRGHTIPKQYF.

This chain uses TRBV27 with TRBJ2-7, with 12 positions matching TRBD2. The CDR3 extends over 14 amino acids. Trimming cost V 6 bases and J 6 bases; bases outside gene matches: 6. CDR1 MNHEY and CDR2 SMNVEV come from the germline V gene (reference sequence). In nucleotides, the CDR3 is TGTGCCAGCAGGGCCCAACTAGCGGGAGGCGAGCAGTACTTC. This encodes CASRAQLAGGEQYF.

The rearrangement links TRBV5-1 to TRBJ1-1; no firm D call. Trimming took 3 bases from V and 0 from J, leaving 9 bases between them. Germline loops: CDR1 SGHRS, CDR2 YFSETQ. There are 14 residues in the CDR3. CDR3 sequence reads: CASSSYEMNTEAFF. CDR3 sequence (DNA): TGCGCCAGCAGCTCTTATGAAATGAACACTGAAGCTTTCTTT.

V is TRBV7-2 and J is TRBJ1-2, with 9 bases that match TRBD1. J was trimmed by 2 bases and V by 1 base; bases with no gene match: 5. The CDR3 sequence is 16 residues long. Germline V gene sequence: CDR1 SGHTA, CDR2 FQGNSA. In DNA, the CDR3 is TGTGCCAGCAGCTTAGTCCCGGGACAGGGAAACTATGGCTACACCTTC. Its protein product is CASSLVPGQGNYGYTF. Full variable domain (rest looked up from reference TRBV7-2 and TRBJ1-2): GAGVSQSPSNKVTEKGKDVELRCDPISGHTALYWYRQSLGQGLEFLIYFQGNSAPDKSGLPSDRFSAERTGGSVSTLTIQRTQQEDSAVYLCASSLVPGQGNYGYTFGSGTRLTVV.